The 17 T cell receptor beta chains given below trace back to one sample, sequenced in a study of cytomegalovirus exposure and HLA in healthy donors. Libraries were prepared by immunoSEQ multiplex PCR; TCRdb keeps only in-frame clonotypes and omits some of them. The repertoire consists of 200,000 or so clones, with 75% to 90% occurring once and the leading ten covering around 5.6%. The material sequenced was PBMCs. The receptors stem from a young woman in good health and CMV-seronegative.

The chain links TRBV14 to TRBJ2-5, with 9 bases that match TRBD1. V gave up 0 bases and J gave up 4 bases; unmatched junction bases: 6. Germline-derived CDR1 and CDR2 are SGHDN and FVKESK. This CDR3 has 16 amino acids. CDR3 DNA: TGTGCCAGCAGCCAAGATGACAGGGGGGTCCGAGAGACCCAGTACTTC. Translation gives CASSQDDRGVRETQYF.

This chain connects TRBV15 to TRBJ2-7; perhaps TRBD2 as D (6 bases). Germline V lookup: CDR1 LNHNV, CDR2 YYDKDF (reference sequence). Trimming removed 0 bases from V and 1 base from J, with 13 bases in between. The CDR3 has 16 residues. The CDR3 sequence is CATSREGGIGSYEQYF. The CDR3 DNA reads as TGTGCCACCAGCAGAGAGGGCGGGATAGGATCCTACGAGCAGTACTTC.

This clone was seen a few times. This chain joins TRBV11-2 and TRBJ1-2, with 7 bases lining up with TRBD1. The CDR3 sequence is 14 residues long. CDR1 and CDR2 (germline): SGHAT, FQNNGV. The trim removed 8 bases at V and 5 bases at J, leaving 11 bases unmatched. Written as DNA, the CDR3 is TGTGCCAGCCGGGACAGCCGCTCGGGGTATGGCTACACCTTC. Its translation: CASRDSRSGYGYTF.

The chain employs TRBV27 and TRBJ2-1, with 7 nucleotides matching TRBD1. The junction had 6 bases not matched to a gene; V was cut back by 5 bases and J by 8 bases. The CDR3 runs to 13 residues. Germline lookup yields CDR1 MNHEY and CDR2 SMNVEV (reference sequence). For the CDR3, the DNA is TGTGCCAGCAGTGGACGACAGGGATATGAGCAGTTCTTC. This encodes CASSGRQGYEQFF.

V and J are TRBV14 and TRBJ2-1; D is ambiguous. Deletions cut 6 bases from V and 6 bases from J, with 9 bases between. This CDR3 region has 12 residues. Germline values: CDR1 SGHDN, CDR2 FVKESK. CDR3: CASRFGGNEQFF. In DNA, the CDR3 is TGTGCCAGCAGGTTCGGCGGCAATGAGCAGTTCTTC.

This rearrangement joins TRBV5-4 to TRBJ1-2; D remains unclear. The V and J ends lost 1 base and 6 bases respectively, with 10 bases between them. Germline V CDR1 and CDR2: SGHNT, YYREEE (reference sequence). The CDR3 is 13 residues long. This CDR3 is CASSLSGTNGYTF. CDR3 DNA sequence: TGTGCCAGCAGCTTGTCAGGTACCAATGGCTACACCTTC.

The gene calls are TRBV28 and TRBJ1-4; D is uncertain. Germline CDR1 and CDR2: MDHEN and SYDVKM. V was cut by 10 bases and J by 8 bases, with 14 bases left in between. This CDR3 region has 12 residues. The CDR3 coding sequence is TGTGCCACCAGAGGAGTCAGCGAAAAACTGTTTTTT. This codes for CATRGVSEKLFF.

This clone appeared a few times. In the same sample, other DNA sequences code for this CDR3. The chain combines TRBV5-1 with TRBJ1-1, with D unresolved. Germline CDR1 is SGHRS and CDR2 is YFSETQ. This CDR3 contains 11 residues. V shed 3 bases and J shed 6 bases, with 6 bases lying between them. The DNA of the CDR3 is TGCGCCAGCAGCTCCGGCGCTGAAGCTTTCTTT. This translates into CASSSGAEAFF.

V is TRBV19 and J is TRBJ2-1; D call uncertain. Germline CDR1 reads LNHDA; CDR2 reads SQIVND (reference sequence). CDR3 length: 11 amino acids. Trimming pared 3 bases from V and 10 bases from J, leaving 7 bases between. CDR3 region: CASSIKQEQFF. The CDR3 bases are TGTGCCAGTAGTATCAAACAGGAGCAGTTCTTC.

This chain connects TRBV18 to TRBJ1-1; TRBD1 matches at 11 bases. Germline V lookup: CDR1 KGHSH, CDR2 LQKENI. The CDR3 is 15 amino acids. The V gene end was trimmed by 3 bases and the J gene end by 4 bases; junction bases not matched to a gene: 4. CDR3 in DNA: TGTGCCAGCTCACCCGGACAGGGGGCGACCACTGAAGCTTTCTTT. It encodes CASSPGQGATTEAFF.

The rearrangement joins TRBV13 to TRBJ1-5; tentative D call: TRBD1 (6 bases). The CDR3 extends over 16 amino acids. V lost 0 bases and J 1 base, leaving 10 bases between the germline ends. Germline V CDR1 and CDR2: PRHDT, FYEKMQ (reference sequence). CDR3 nucleotide sequence: TGTGCCAGCAGCTTAGGCCGGCAGGGGAGCAATCAGCCCCAGCATTTT. This translates into CASSLGRQGSNQPQHF.

The J gene is TRBJ2-3, the V gene TRBV7-3, with 15 bases identical to TRBD2. J gave up 13 bases and V 7 bases, and 27 bases lay outside the gene matches. This CDR3 contains 20 residues. The germline V gene encodes CDR1 SGHTA and CDR2 FQGTGA. CDR3 sequence (DNA): TGTGCCAGCAACGCACCATTAGGATTACCCGGACTAGCGGGGGGGCTGGATGAGTATTTT. Its translation: CASNAPLGLPGLAGGLDEYF.

The rearrangement links TRBV25-1 to TRBJ2-7; TRBD1 aligns across 9 bases. Germline CDR1 MGHDK, CDR2 SYGVNS. J gave up 0 bases and V 7 bases, and 4 bases lay outside the gene matches. The CDR3 contains 14 residues. For the CDR3, the DNA is TGTGCCAGCAAAGGGACAGGGATCTCCTACGAGCAGTACTTC. Protein product: CASKGTGISYEQYF.

For this clone: Different DNA sequences within this sample yield the same CDR3. The V and J genes are TRBV20-1 and TRBJ1-1; D unresolved. CDR3 length: 11 amino acids. Germline assignment: CDR1 DFQATT and CDR2 SNEGSKA (reference sequence). The V and J ends lost 3 bases and 1 base respectively, with 3 bases between them. As DNA, the CDR3 is TGCAGTGCTAGGTGGAACACTGAAGCTTTCTTT. Translating it yields CSARWNTEAFF.

The chain links TRBV6-6 to TRBJ2-1, with D possibly being TRBD1 or TRBD2 (5 bases each). Germline lookup yields CDR1 MNHNY and CDR2 SVGAGI (reference sequence). The CDR3 loop spans 15 amino acids. V shed 4 bases and J shed 0 bases, with 10 bases lying between them. As DNA, the CDR3 is TGTGCCAGCAGTTCGGACACTAGCTCCTACAATGAGCAGTTCTTC. This gives the protein CASSSDTSSYNEQFF.

This clone was seen only once. The rearrangement uses TRBV30 and TRBJ1-2, with TRBD1 as a possible D gene (6 bases). V lost 5 bases and J lost 2, with 12 bases in between. The CDR3 covers 13 residues. Germline values: CDR1 GTSNPN, CDR2 SVGIG (reference sequence). The CDR3 bases are TGTGCCTGGGCCGCAGGGGAGAACTATGGCTACACCTTC. The encoded protein is CAWAAGENYGYTF.

The chain employs TRBV18 and TRBJ1-6; the match to TRBD1 covers 9 bases. V lost 6 bases to trimming and J lost 1 base; unmatched junction nucleotides: 4. Germline loops: CDR1 KGHSH, CDR2 LQKENI. The CDR3 sequence is 16 residues long. The CDR3 bases are TGTGCCAGCTCCCGGGACAGGGCGTCCTATAATTCACCCCTCCACTTT. This translates into CASSRDRASYNSPLHF.